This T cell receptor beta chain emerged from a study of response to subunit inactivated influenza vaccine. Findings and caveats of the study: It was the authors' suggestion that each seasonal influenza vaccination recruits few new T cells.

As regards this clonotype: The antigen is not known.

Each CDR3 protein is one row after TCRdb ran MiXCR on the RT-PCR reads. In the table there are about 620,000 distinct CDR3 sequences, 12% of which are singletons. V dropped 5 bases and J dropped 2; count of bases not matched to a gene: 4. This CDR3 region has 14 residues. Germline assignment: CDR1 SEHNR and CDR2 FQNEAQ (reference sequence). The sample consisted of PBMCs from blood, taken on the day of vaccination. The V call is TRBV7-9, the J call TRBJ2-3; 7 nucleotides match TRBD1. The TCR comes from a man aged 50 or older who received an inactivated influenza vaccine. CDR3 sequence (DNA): TGTGCCAGCAGCCACAGGGGCCCCACAGATACGCAGTATTTT. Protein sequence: CASSHRGPTDTQYF.